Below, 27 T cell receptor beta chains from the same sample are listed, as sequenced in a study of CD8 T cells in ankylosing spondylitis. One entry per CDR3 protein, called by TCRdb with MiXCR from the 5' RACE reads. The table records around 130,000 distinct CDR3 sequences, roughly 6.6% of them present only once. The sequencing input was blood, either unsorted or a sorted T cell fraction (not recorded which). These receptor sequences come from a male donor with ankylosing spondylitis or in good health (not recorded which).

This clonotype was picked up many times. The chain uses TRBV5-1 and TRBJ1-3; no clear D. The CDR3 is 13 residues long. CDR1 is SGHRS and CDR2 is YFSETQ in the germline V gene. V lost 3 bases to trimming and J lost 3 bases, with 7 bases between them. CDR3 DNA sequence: TGCGCCAGCAGCTCCGAACATGGAAACACCATATATTTT. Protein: CASSSEHGNTIYF.

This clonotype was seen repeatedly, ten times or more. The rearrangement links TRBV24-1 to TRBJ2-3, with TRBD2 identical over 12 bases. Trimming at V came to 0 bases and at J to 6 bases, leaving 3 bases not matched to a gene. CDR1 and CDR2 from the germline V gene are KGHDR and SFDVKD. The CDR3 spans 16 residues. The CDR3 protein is CATSDLQTSGSDTQYF. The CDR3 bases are TGTGCCACCAGTGATTTGCAGACTAGCGGGAGTGATACGCAGTATTTT.

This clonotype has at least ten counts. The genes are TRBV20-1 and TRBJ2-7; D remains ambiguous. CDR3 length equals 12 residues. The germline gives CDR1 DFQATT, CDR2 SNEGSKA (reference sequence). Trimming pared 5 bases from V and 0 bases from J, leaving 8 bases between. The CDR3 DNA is TGCAGTGCTTCTCGGAGCTCCTACGAGCAGTACTTC. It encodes CSASRSSYEQYF.

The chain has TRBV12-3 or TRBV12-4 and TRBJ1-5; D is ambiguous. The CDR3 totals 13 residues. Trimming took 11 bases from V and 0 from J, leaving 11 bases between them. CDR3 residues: CASRSSSNQPQHF. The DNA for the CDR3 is TGTGCCTCAAGGTCTTCTAGCAATCAGCCCCAGCATTTT.

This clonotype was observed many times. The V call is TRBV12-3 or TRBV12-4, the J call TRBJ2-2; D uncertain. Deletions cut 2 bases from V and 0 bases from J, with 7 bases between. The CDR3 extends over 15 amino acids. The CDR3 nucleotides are TGTGCCAGCAGTTTAACGCTCGCGAACACCGGGGAGCTGTTTTTT. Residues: CASSLTLANTGELFF.

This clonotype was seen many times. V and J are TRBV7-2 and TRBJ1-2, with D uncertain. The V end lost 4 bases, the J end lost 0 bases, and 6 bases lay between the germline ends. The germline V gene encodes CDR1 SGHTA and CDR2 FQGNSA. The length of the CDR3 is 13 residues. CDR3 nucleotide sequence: TGTGCCAGCAGCTCTATGCCTAACTATGGCTACACCTTC. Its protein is CASSSMPNYGYTF. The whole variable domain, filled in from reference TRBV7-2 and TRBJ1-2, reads GAGVSQSPSNKVTEKGKDVELRCDPISGHTALYWYRQSLGQGLEFLIYFQGNSAPDKSGLPSDRFSAERTGGSVSTLTIQRTQQEDSAVYLCASSSMPNYGYTFGSGTRLTVV.

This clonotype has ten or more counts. CDR3 amino acids: CASSSTGSDTEAFF. The DNA of the CDR3 is TGTGCCAGCAGTTCCACAGGGTCCGACACTGAAGCTTTCTTT. The V call is TRBV6-5, the J call TRBJ1-1, with a weak D call TRBD1 (6 bases). CDR1 is MNHEY and CDR2 is SVGAGI in the germline V gene. Trimming left V 4 bases short and J 3 bases short, with 12 bases between. The CDR3 is 14 amino acids.

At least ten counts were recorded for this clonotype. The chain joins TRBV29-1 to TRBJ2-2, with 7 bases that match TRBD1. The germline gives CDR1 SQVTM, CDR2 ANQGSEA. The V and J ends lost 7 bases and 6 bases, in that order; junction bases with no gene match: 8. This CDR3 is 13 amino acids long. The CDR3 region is CSAGHRGAGELFF. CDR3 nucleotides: TGCAGCGCAGGCCACAGGGGAGCCGGGGAGCTGTTTTTT.

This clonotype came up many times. CDR3 DNA: TGTGCCAGCAGCTTAGCTGCAGGAACCTACGAGCAGTACTTC. Its protein product is CASSLAAGTYEQYF. The chain couples TRBV7-9 to TRBJ2-7; D not certain. CDR3 length: 14 residues. Trimming pared 0 bases from V and 2 bases from J, leaving 8 bases between. From germline, CDR1 is SEHNR and CDR2 FQNEAQ (reference sequence).

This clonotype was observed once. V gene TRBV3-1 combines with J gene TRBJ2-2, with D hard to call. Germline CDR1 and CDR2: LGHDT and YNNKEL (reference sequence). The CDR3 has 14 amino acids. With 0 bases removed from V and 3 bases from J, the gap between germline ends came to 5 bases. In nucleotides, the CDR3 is TGTGCCAGCAGCCAAGATTACGACACCGGGGAGCTGTTTTTT. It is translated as CASSQDYDTGELFF.

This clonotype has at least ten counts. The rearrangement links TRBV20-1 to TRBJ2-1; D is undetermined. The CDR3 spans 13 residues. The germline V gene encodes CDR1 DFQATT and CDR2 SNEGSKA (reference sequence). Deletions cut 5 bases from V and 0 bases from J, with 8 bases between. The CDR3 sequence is CSASLDSYNEQFF. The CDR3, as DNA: TGCAGTGCTTCCTTGGACTCCTACAATGAGCAGTTCTTC.

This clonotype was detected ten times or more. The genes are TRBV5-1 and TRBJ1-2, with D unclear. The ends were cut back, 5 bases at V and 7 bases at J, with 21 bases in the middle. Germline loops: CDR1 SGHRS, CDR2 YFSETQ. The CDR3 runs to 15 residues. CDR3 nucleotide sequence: TGCGCCAGCAGTCGATCCGTAAGCGGGCCGCGTGGCTACACCTTC. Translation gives CASSRSVSGPRGYTF.

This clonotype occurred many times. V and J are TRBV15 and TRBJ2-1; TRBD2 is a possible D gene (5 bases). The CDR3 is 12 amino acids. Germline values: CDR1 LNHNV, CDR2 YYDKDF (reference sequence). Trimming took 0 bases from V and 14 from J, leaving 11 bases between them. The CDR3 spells CATSRDDQREFF. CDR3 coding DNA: TGTGCCACCAGCAGAGATGATCAGAGGGAGTTCTTC.

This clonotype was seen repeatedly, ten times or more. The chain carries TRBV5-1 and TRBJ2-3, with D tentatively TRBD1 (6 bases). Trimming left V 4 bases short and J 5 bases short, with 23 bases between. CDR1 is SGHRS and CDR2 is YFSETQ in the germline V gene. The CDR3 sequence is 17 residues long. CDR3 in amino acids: CASSPYQTGISRDTQYF. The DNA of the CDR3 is TGCGCCAGCAGCCCATACCAGACAGGAATCAGTAGAGATACGCAGTATTTT.

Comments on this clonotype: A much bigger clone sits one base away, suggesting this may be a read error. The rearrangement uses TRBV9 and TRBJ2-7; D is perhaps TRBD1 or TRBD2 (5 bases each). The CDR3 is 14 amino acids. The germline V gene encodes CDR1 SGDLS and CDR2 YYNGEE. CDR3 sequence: CASSVVGQGDEQHF. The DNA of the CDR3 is TGTGCCAGCAGCGTAGTTGGGCAGGGAGACGAGCAGCACTTC.

CDR3 residues: CAISESTGKLTEAFF. The CDR3 DNA reads TGTGCCATCAGTGAGTCGACAGGGAAATTGACTGAAGCTTTCTTT. The V gene is TRBV10-3, the J gene TRBJ1-1, with 7 bases matching TRBD1. V shed 0 bases and J 5 bases; nucleotides not matched to a gene: 6. The CDR3 contains 15 residues. The germline CDR1 and CDR2 sequences are ENHRY and SYGVKD.

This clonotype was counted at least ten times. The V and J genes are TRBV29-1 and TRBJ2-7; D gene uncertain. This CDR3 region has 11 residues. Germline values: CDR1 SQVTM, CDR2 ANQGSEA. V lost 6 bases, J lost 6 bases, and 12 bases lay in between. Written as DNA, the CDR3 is TGCAGCGTGAGGATTTACTCCGAGCAGTACTTC. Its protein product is CSVRIYSEQYF.

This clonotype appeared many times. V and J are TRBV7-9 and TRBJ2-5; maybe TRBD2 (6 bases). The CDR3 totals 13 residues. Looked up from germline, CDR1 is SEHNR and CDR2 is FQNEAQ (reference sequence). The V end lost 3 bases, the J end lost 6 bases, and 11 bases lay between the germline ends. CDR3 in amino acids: CASSFFGGQTQYF. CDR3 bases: TGTGCCAGCAGCTTCTTCGGGGGTCAGACCCAGTACTTC.

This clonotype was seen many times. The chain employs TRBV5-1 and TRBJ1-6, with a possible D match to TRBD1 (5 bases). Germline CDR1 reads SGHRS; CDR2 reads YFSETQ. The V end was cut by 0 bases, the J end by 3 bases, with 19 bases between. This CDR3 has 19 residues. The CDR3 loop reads CASSLEPGPSNLYNSPLHF. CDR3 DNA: TGCGCCAGCAGCTTGGAACCGGGACCGAGCAACCTCTATAATTCACCCCTCCACTTT.

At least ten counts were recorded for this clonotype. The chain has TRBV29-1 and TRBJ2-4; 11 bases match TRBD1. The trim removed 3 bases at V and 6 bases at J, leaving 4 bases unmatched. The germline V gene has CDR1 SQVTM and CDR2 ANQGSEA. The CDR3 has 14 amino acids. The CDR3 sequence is CSVDPGQGGNIQYF. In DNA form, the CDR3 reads TGCAGCGTTGACCCGGGACAGGGGGGAAACATTCAGTACTTC.

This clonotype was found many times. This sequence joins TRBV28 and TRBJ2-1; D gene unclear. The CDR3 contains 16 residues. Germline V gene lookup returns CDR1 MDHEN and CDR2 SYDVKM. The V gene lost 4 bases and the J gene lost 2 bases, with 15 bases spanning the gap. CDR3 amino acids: CASSSLLTPTYNEQFF. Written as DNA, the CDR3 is TGTGCCAGCAGTTCCCTTCTAACCCCTACCTACAATGAGCAGTTCTTC. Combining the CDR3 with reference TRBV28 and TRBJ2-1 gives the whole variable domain DVKVTQSSRYLVKRTGEKVFLECVQDMDHENMFWYRQDPGLGLRLIYFSYDVKMKEKGDIPEGYSVSREKKERFSLILESASTNQTSMYLCASSSLLTPTYNEQFFGPGTRLTVL.

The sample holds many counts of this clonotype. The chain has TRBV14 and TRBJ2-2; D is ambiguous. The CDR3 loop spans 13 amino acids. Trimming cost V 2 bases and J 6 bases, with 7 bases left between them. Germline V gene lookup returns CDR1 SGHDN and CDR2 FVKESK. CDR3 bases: TGTGCCAGCAGCCAATCCTTATCCGGGGAGCTGTTTTTT. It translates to CASSQSLSGELFF. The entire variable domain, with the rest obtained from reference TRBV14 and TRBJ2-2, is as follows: EAGVTQFPSHSVIEKGQTVTLRCDPISGHDNLYWYRRVMGKEIKFLLHFVKESKQDESGMPNNRFLAERTGGTYSTLKVQPAELEDSGVYFCASSQSLSGELFFGEGSRLTVL.

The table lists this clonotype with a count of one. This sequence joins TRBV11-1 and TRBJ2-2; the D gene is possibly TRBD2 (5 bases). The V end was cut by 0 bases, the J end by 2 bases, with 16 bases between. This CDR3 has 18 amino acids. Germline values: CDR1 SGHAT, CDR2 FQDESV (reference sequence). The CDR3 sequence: CASSLARALPENTGELFF. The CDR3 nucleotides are TGTGCCAGCAGCTTAGCGCGGGCACTTCCCGAAAACACCGGGGAGCTGTTTTTT.

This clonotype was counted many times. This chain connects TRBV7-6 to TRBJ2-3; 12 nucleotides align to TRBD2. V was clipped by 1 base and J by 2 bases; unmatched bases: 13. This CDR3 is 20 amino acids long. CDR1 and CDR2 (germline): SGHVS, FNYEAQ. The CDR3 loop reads CASSLVRGTSGPLNTDTQYF. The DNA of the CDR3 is TGTGCCAGCAGCTTAGTACGCGGGACTAGCGGGCCCTTGAACACAGATACGCAGTATTTT. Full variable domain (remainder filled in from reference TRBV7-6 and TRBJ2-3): GAGVSQSPRYKVTKRGQDVALRCDPISGHVSLYWYRQALGQGPEFLTYFNYEAQQDKSGLPNDRFSAERPEGSISTLTIQRTEQRDSAMYRCASSLVRGTSGPLNTDTQYFGPGTRLTVL.

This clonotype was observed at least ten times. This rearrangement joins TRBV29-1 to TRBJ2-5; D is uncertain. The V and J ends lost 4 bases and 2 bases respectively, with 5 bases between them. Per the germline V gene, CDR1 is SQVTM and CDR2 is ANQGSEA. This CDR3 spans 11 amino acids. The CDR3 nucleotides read TGCAGCGTTGTGGTTCAAGAGACCCAGTACTTC. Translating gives CSVVVQETQYF.

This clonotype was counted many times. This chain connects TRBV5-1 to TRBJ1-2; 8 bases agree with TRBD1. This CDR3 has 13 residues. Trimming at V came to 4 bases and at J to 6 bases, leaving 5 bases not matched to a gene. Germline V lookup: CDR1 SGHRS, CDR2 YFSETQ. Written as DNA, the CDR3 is TGCGCCAGCAGCAGGACAGGGCAAAATGGCTACACCTTC. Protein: CASSRTGQNGYTF.

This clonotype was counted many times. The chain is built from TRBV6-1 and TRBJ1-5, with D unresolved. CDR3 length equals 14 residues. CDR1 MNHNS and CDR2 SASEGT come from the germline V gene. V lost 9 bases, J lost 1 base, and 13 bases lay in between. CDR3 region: CASRVGGSNQPQHF. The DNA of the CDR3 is TGTGCCAGTAGAGTTGGCGGGAGCAATCAGCCCCAGCATTTT.